The 11 T cell receptor beta chains presented below share a single source sample, sequenced in a study of identical twins listed by TCRdb under 2016. Libraries were made using 5' RACE. The listed sequencing device is Illumina HiSeq 2000. In-frame beta chains were kept once TCRdb had trimmed the public reads at Q25 with fastp and called clones with MiXCR. Duplicate CDR3 protein sequences are folded into a single record with the most common DNA and genes. For this sample there are 550,000 to 800,000 distinct CDR3 sequences; roughly 6.6% appear just once. Approximately 1.5% of the sample is held by the ten biggest clonotypes. These sequences were also reported in another study, on yellow fever vaccine responses in identical twins.

Sequencing used PBMCs. Every receptor here comes from a woman aged 18-29 years in good health.

V and J are TRBV3-1 and TRBJ2-1; TRBD2 is a possible D gene (6 bases). The CDR3 runs 13 residues. V dropped 0 bases and J dropped 7 bases, with 7 bases sitting between them. Germline values: CDR1 LGHDT, CDR2 YNNKEL (reference sequence). As DNA, the CDR3 is TGTGCCAGCAGCCAAGAAGGGAGGAATGAGCAGTTCTTC. Its translation is CASSQEGRNEQFF.

This clonotype was seen a few times. The chain recombines TRBV7-6 with TRBJ2-7, with TRBD2 as a possible D gene (7 bases). With 4 bases removed from V and 2 bases from J, the gap between germline ends came to 21 bases. CDR3 length: 17 residues. CDR1 and CDR2 from the germline V gene are SGHVS and FNYEAQ. In DNA form, the CDR3 reads TGTGCCAGCAGCTCCCGAGGGGGGGGGCTGGGCCCCTACGAGCAGTACTTC. Its protein product is CASSSRGGGLGPYEQYF.

The rearrangement links TRBV6-5 to TRBJ1-4; possibly TRBD1 for D (5 bases). CDR3 size: 16 residues. The germline V gene encodes CDR1 MNHEY and CDR2 SVGAGI. Trimming pared 2 bases from V and 3 bases from J, leaving 13 bases between. The CDR3 sequence: CASSYKSRVANEKLFF. The CDR3 bases are TGTGCCAGCAGTTACAAATCCAGGGTTGCTAATGAAAAACTGTTTTTT.

The chain carries TRBV18 and TRBJ1-1; no clear D gene. The germline V gene has CDR1 KGHSH and CDR2 LQKENI. This CDR3 has 15 amino acids. Trimming cost V 3 bases and J 6 bases, with 17 bases left between them. This CDR3 reads CASSPTRAREAEAFF. For the CDR3, the DNA is TGTGCCAGCTCACCGACTAGGGCCCGAGAGGCTGAAGCTTTCTTT.

The rearrangement uses TRBV7-8 and TRBJ1-5; perhaps TRBD1 as D (5 bases). Germline V gives CDR1 SGHVS, CDR2 FQNEAQ. This CDR3 has 15 residues. Trimming took off 5 bases at V and 6 bases at J, with 17 bases between the two ends. CDR3 nucleotides: TGTGCCAGCAGCGTGTCCTGGATGGGGGGTCAGCCCCAGCATTTT. Its translation is CASSVSWMGGQPQHF.

This clonotype was observed a few times. Its ends do not fully match the called genes, so a read error is possible. The rearrangement links TRBV5-1 to TRBJ2-7; 7 nucleotides agree with TRBD2. CDR3 length equals 14 residues. Germline loops: CDR1 SGHRS, CDR2 YFSETQ. Here the CDR3 reads CATSLASGSYEQYF. CDR3 DNA: TGCGCCACCAGCTTGGCTAGCGGATCCTACGAGCAGTACTTC.

This clonotype was observed a few times. V gene TRBV2 combines with J gene TRBJ1-6; D remains unclear. From germline, CDR1 is SNHLY and CDR2 FYNNEI. The CDR3 is made up of 14 amino acids. Trimming took 0 bases from V and 12 from J, leaving 12 bases between them. The CDR3 sequence is CASSEAAPDGPLHF. CDR3 nucleotides: TGTGCCAGCAGTGAAGCGGCACCAGACGGACCCCTCCACTTT.

The chain carries TRBV5-5 and TRBJ1-1, with D perhaps TRBD1 (6 bases). The CDR3 spans 15 residues. V dropped 1 base and J dropped 3 bases, with 13 bases sitting between them. Germline V gene lookup returns CDR1 SGHKS and CDR2 YYEKEE (reference sequence). The DNA of the CDR3 is TGTGCCAGCAGCTTGAAGGACAGTGGCTACACTGAAGCTTTCTTT. Its protein product is CASSLKDSGYTEAFF.

This sequence joins TRBV28 and TRBJ2-3; 8 nucleotides line up with TRBD1. After removal of 3 bases from V and 4 bases from J, the junction contained 9 bases not matched to a gene. This CDR3 region has 16 residues. CDR1 and CDR2 (germline): MDHEN, SYDVKM. The DNA of the CDR3 is TGTGCCAGCAGTTTCGCACACAGGGGGTTGCCAGATACGCAGTATTTT. Its translation is CASSFAHRGLPDTQYF.

The sample holds a few counts of this clonotype. V usage is TRBV19 and J usage is TRBJ2-7, with 8 bases identical to TRBD1. This CDR3 has 13 amino acids. The germline CDR1 and CDR2 sequences are LNHDA and SQIVND (reference sequence). With 9 bases clipped from V and 0 bases from J, the junction kept 4 bases outside the gene matches. CDR3 amino acids: CASGQGHSYEQYF. CDR3 bases: TGTGCCAGCGGACAGGGCCACTCCTACGAGCAGTACTTC.

This clonotype has a count of ten or more. This chain connects TRBV12-3 or TRBV12-4 to TRBJ2-1, with a possible D match to TRBD2 (6 bases). The CDR3 has 15 residues. Trimming stripped 7 bases from V and 5 bases from J, with 18 bases between. The CDR3 protein is CASTTGTLKNNEQFF. The CDR3, as DNA: TGTGCCAGCACTACCGGGACTCTGAAAAACAATGAGCAGTTCTTC.